This TCR beta chain comes out of a study of Ad26.COV2.S vaccination and SARS-CoV-2 variants. The wider study: Ad26.COV2.S was injected intramuscularly once or twice, 56 days apart.

The study, taken as a whole, reports: Considerable breadth of spike-specific CD8+ and CD4+ T cell responses has reportedly been documented following vaccination.

The germline V gene has CDR1 SGHDT and CDR2 YYEEEE. The CDR3 is made up of 18 amino acids. V lost 1 base to trimming and J lost 1 base; unmatched junction nucleotides: 10. Treatment of the sample: around 19 received Ad26.COV2.S at low or high dose, single or two shots; roughly five received placebo; per-sample allocation not given. Specimen acquisition occurred on day 63 following the initial vaccine or placebo injection. An 18-55-year-old adult in Boston served as donor. Immunization relied on an Ad26 vector, which expressed Wuhan-strain SARS-CoV-2 spike. This clone was detected only once. The antigen is unknown. Measured with immunoSEQ multiplex PCR; TCRdb has only the in-frame clones, and not every one. The sample gives hundreds of thousands of clones, about nine tenths of which show up once; 9.5% to 15% is in the top ten.

This clonotype was obtained from a person aged 18-65 years who received the Ad26.COV2.S COVID-19 vaccine or a placebo. The chain couples TRBV5-6 to TRBJ2-4; 8 bases map to TRBD2. The specimen comprised peripheral blood, sampled in a trial of Ad26.COV2.S vaccine versus placebo. CDR3 bases: TGTGCCAGCAGCTTGAGAACTAGCGGATGGGGGGCCAAAAACATTCAGTACTTC. As protein: CASSLRTSGWGAKNIQYF.